The rows below give T cell receptor beta chains drawn from one sample of a study of T cells in Graves' hyperthyroidism and ophthalmopathy. One entry per CDR3 protein, called by TCRdb with MiXCR from the multiplex PCR reads. The repertoire holds about 520,000 distinct CDR3 sequences, less than 25% seen once, with around 27% in the top ten. The sample consisted of blood. The receptors originated from a man aged 18 to 29 with Graves' hyperthyroidism. The CDR3 runs from the conserved cysteine through the conserved F or W. D genes are given only for firm matches. Some rows have no size entry. The others give once, few or many, or a class for an expanded clone.

V gene: TRBV18; J gene: TRBJ1-1; D gene: NA; clone size: NA; CDR3 protein: CASSPPAGGGHTEAFF; CDR3 DNA: TGTGCCAGCTCACCACCGGCGGGGGGAGGGCACACTGAAGCTTTCTTT
V gene: TRBV6-1; J gene: TRBJ2-5; D gene: TRBD2; clone size: few; CDR3 protein: CASEGMGGETQYF; CDR3 DNA: TGTGCCAGCGAAGGGATGGGGGGGGAGACCCAGTACTTC
V gene: TRBV12-3/TRBV12-4; J gene: TRBJ1-2; D gene: NA; clone size: NA; CDR3 protein: CASRRSSNYGYTF; CDR3 DNA: TGTGCCAGCAGGCGATCTTCTAACTATGGCTACACCTTC
V gene: TRBV28; J gene: TRBJ1-5; D gene: NA; clone size: many; CDR3 protein: CASSLGGFDSQPQHF; CDR3 DNA: TGTGCCAGCAGTTTGGGGGGCTTCGACAGTCAGCCCCAGCATTTT
V gene: TRBV20-1; J gene: TRBJ2-2; D gene: NA; clone size: few; CDR3 protein: CSARGVPSTGELFF; CDR3 DNA: TGCAGTGCGAGGGGCGTTCCGAGCACCGGGGAGCTGTTTTTT
V gene: TRBV3-1; J gene: TRBJ2-7; D gene: NA; clone size: NA; CDR3 protein: CASSQSRGYEQYF; CDR3 DNA: TGTGCCAGCAGCCAATCTCGGGGGTACGAGCAGTACTTC
V gene: TRBV19; J gene: TRBJ2-2; D gene: TRBD1; clone size: NA; CDR3 protein: CASSITGESGELFF; CDR3 DNA: TGTGCCAGTAGTATTACAGGGGAGTCCGGGGAGCTGTTTTTT
V gene: TRBV19; J gene: TRBJ2-2; D gene: NA; clone size: many; CDR3 protein: CASSQSNTGELFF; CDR3 DNA: TGTGCCAGTAGCCAATCCAACACCGGGGAGCTGTTTTTT
V gene: TRBV6-6; J gene: TRBJ1-5; D gene: TRBD1; clone size: many; CDR3 protein: CASTRGQGWNQPQHF; CDR3 DNA: TGTGCCAGCACCAGGGGGCAGGGATGGAATCAGCCCCAGCATTTT
V gene: TRBV7-9; J gene: TRBJ1-1; D gene: NA; clone size: NA; CDR3 protein: CASSPPWTENTEAFF; CDR3 DNA: TGTGCCAGCAGCCCACCATGGACGGAGAACACTGAAGCTTTCTTT
V gene: TRBV7-9; J gene: TRBJ1-2; D gene: TRBD1; clone size: NA; CDR3 protein: CASSSTGTGRGYTF; CDR3 DNA: TGTGCCAGCAGCTCGACTGGGACAGGGAGAGGCTACACCTTC
V gene: TRBV9; J gene: TRBJ1-1; D gene: NA; clone size: NA; CDR3 protein: CASSPEVGNTEAFF; CDR3 DNA: TGTGCCAGCAGCCCAGAAGTGGGTAACACTGAAGCTTTCTTT
V gene: TRBV2; J gene: TRBJ2-5; D gene: NA; clone size: many; CDR3 protein: CASKGETQYF; CDR3 DNA: TGTGCCAGCAAGGGTGAGACCCAGTACTTC
V gene: TRBV6-5; J gene: TRBJ2-7; D gene: NA; clone size: many; CDR3 protein: CASSYLRFRDYEQYF; CDR3 DNA: TGTGCCAGCAGTTACCTGAGGTTTCGGGACTACGAGCAGTACTTC
V gene: TRBV20-1; J gene: TRBJ1-2; D gene: NA; clone size: NA; CDR3 protein: CSAMDQAGANYGYSF; CDR3 DNA: TGCAGTGCCATGGATCAGGCTGGGGCTAACTATGGCTACAGCTTC
V gene: TRBV12-3/TRBV12-4; J gene: TRBJ1-1; D gene: NA; clone size: many; CDR3 protein: CASSFSNTEAFF; CDR3 DNA: TGTGCCAGCAGTTTTTCGAACACTGAAGCTTTCTTT
V gene: TRBV3-1; J gene: TRBJ2-5; D gene: TRBD1; clone size: many; CDR3 protein: CASSQSGQSEETQYF; CDR3 DNA: TGTGCCAGCAGCCAATCGGGACAGTCAGAAGAGACCCAGTACTTC
V gene: TRBV6-1; J gene: TRBJ2-5; D gene: TRBD1; clone size: NA; CDR3 protein: CASRRYTGTGYGETQYF; CDR3 DNA: TGTGCCAGCAGACGATACACCGGGACAGGGTATGGAGAGACCCAGTACTTC
V gene: TRBV12-3/TRBV12-4; J gene: TRBJ1-3; D gene: TRBD1; clone size: many; CDR3 protein: CASSLEQGRGYF; CDR3 DNA: TGTGCCAGCAGTTTAGAACAGGGGCGCGGATATTTT
V gene: TRBV6-2/TRBV6-3; J gene: TRBJ2-2; D gene: TRBD2; clone size: NA; CDR3 protein: CASKTLAPNTGELFF; CDR3 DNA: TGTGCCAGCAAGACACTAGCGCCGAACACCGGGGAGCTGTTTTTT
V gene: TRBV20-1; J gene: TRBJ2-7; D gene: NA; clone size: NA; CDR3 protein: CSATSGRDISYEQYF; CDR3 DNA: TGCAGTGCTACAAGTGGGAGGGACATCTCCTACGAGCAGTACTTC
V gene: TRBV30; J gene: TRBJ1-2; D gene: NA; clone size: few; CDR3 protein: CAWRTDHSYTF; CDR3 DNA: TGTGCCTGGAGAACGGACCATTCCTACACCTTC
V gene: TRBV20-1; J gene: TRBJ1-1; D gene: NA; clone size: many; CDR3 protein: CSVRGLTPEAFF; CDR3 DNA: TGCAGTGTACGGGGCTTGACTCCTGAAGCTTTCTTT
V gene: TRBV4-1; J gene: TRBJ1-6; D gene: NA; clone size: NA; CDR3 protein: CASSRPTANSPLHF; CDR3 DNA: TGCGCCAGCAGCCGCCCGACAGCCAATTCACCCCTCCACTTT
V gene: TRBV6-1; J gene: TRBJ2-2; D gene: TRBD2; clone size: few; CDR3 protein: CASSDGTSSTRELFF; CDR3 DNA: TGTGCCAGCAGTGATGGGACTAGCAGCACCCGGGAGCTGTTTTTT
V gene: TRBV6-1; J gene: TRBJ1-2; D gene: TRBD1; clone size: many; CDR3 protein: CASSEEWAGGYYGYTF; CDR3 DNA: TGTGCCAGCAGTGAAGAGTGGGCAGGGGGCTACTATGGCTACACCTTC
V gene: TRBV12-3/TRBV12-4; J gene: TRBJ1-5; D gene: NA; clone size: many; CDR3 protein: CASRTGSGNQPQHF; CDR3 DNA: TGTGCCAGCAGGACGGGGTCAGGCAATCAGCCCCAGCATTTT
V gene: TRBV9; J gene: TRBJ2-2; D gene: TRBD2; clone size: many; CDR3 protein: CASSARFGRETTGELFF; CDR3 DNA: TGTGCCAGCAGCGCCAGATTTGGGAGGGAGACGACCGGGGAGCTGTTTTTT